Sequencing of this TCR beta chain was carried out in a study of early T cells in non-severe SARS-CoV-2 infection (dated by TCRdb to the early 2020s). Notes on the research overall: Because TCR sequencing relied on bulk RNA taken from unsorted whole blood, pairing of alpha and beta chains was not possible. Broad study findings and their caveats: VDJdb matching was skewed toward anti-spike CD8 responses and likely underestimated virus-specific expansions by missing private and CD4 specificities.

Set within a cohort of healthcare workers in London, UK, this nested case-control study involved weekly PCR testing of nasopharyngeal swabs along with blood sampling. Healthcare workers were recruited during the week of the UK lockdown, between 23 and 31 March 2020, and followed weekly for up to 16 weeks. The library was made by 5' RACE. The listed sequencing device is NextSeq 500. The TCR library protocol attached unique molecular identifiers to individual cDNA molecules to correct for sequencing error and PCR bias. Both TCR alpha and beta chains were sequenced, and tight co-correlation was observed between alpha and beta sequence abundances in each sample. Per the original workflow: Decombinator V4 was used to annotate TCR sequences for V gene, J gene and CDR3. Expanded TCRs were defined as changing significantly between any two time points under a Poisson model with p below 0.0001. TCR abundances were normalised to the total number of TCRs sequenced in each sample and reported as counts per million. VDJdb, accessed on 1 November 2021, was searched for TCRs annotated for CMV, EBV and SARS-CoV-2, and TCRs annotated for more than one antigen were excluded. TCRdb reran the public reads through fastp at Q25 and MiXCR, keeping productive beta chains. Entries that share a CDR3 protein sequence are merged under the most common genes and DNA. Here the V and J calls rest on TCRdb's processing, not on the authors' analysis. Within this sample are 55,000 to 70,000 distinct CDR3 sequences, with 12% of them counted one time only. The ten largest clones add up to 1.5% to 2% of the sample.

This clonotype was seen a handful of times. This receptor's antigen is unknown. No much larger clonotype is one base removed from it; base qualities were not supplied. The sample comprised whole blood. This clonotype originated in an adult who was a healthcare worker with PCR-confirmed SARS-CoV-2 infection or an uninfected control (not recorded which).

The DNA is TGTGCCAGCAGTTGGGACGGAGCAAACTATGGCTACACCTTC. Its amino acids are CASSWDGANYGYTF. The chain links TRBV27 with TRBJ1-2; the D gene is perhaps TRBD1, on 5 matching bases. The CDR3 holds 14 amino acids from the cysteine to the phenylalanine. Of the read, only the CDR3 DNA is kept; its 42 bases are in frame from base 1. V sheds 4 bases and J sheds 2 bases, leaving 11 bases between their ends. CDR1 is given as MNHEY and CDR2 as SMNVEV, both from the germline V gene (reference sequence).